The 27 T cell receptor beta chains reported below all come from one sample, sequenced in a study of blood T cell repertoires in COVID-19 (dated by TCRdb to about 2020). Preparation of the library involved the immunoSEQ multiplex PCR assay. The table comes from immuneACCESS by way of TCRdb, which keeps in-frame sequences with V and J called. Part of the clones is missing from these tables; in studies checked, under half for an unresolved V gene and the rest for unknown reasons. The table for this sample lists roughly 110,000 clones; roughly 80% of them were counted only once. Of the sample, about 10% falls within the top ten clones. Specimen: peripheral blood. Receptors were obtained from a human donor in a cohort sampled during active COVID-19.

The chain is built from TRBV5-1 and TRBJ2-7; 7 positions match TRBD2. The CDR3 consists of 16 residues. Trimming at V came to 4 bases and at J to 4 bases, leaving 14 bases not matched to a gene. Germline CDR1 reads SGHRS; CDR2 reads YFSETQ. DNA for the CDR3: TGCGCCAGCAGCCAAACCACGGGAGGATCCTTTTACGAGCAGTACTTC. Translation gives CASSQTTGGSFYEQYF. Together with reference TRBV5-1 and TRBJ2-7, the CDR3 gives the full variable domain: KAGVTQTPRYLIKTRGQQVTLSCSPISGHRSVSWYQQTPGQGLQFLFEYFSETQRNKGNFPGRFSGRQFSNSRSEMNVSTLELGDSALYLCASSQTTGGSFYEQYFGPGTRLTVT.

This clone was seen a single time. The chain carries TRBV21-1 and TRBJ2-7; the tabulated D call, TRBD1, remains unverified against the DNA. TRBV21-1 has pseudogene status. This CDR3 region has 15 residues. The CDR3 nucleotides are TGTGCCAGCAGCAAACCCCGGGACAGGGACTACGAGCAGTACTTC. Amino acid sequence: CASSKPRDRDYEQYF.

The chain combines TRBV6-2 or TRBV6-3 with TRBJ2-7; no definite D call. The V end lost 4 bases, the J end lost 6 bases, and 13 bases lay between the germline ends. The CDR3 loop spans 13 amino acids. Germline V gives CDR1 MNHEY, CDR2 SVGEGT. Here the CDR3 DNA reads TGTGCCAGCAGTTTGGGCAGGCAGGTCGAGCAGTACTTC. This sequence encodes CASSLGRQVEQYF.

This clone was picked up a small number of times. V usage is TRBV3-1 (or the pseudogene TRBV3-2) and J usage is TRBJ2-7; D possibly corresponds to TRBD2 (5 bases). The CDR3 totals 13 residues. Trimming took 4 bases from V and 7 from J, leaving 14 bases between them. CDR1 and CDR2 (germline): LGHDT, YNNKEL (reference sequence). The CDR3 loop reads CASSLGPRGEQYF. The CDR3 nucleotides read TGTGCCAGCAGCCTAGGACCACGCGGGGAGCAGTACTTC.

This clone was observed once. This chain uses TRBV28 with TRBJ1-1; D is undetermined. The CDR3 has 13 residues. Germline V gene sequence: CDR1 MDHEN, CDR2 SYDVKM. Trimming left V 6 bases short and J 4 bases short, with 12 bases between. The CDR3 region has the DNA TGTGCCAGCAGCAACATTTTGTTCACTGAAGCTTTCTTT. Amino acids: CASSNILFTEAFF.

The chain uses TRBV6-6 and TRBJ2-7; a weak D match, TRBD1 (6 bases). CDR3 size: 15 residues. Between the trimmed V and J ends, which lost 0 bases and 5 bases, there was a span of 14 bases. Germline V gene sequence: CDR1 MNHNY, CDR2 SVGAGI (reference sequence). Written as DNA, the CDR3 is TGTGCCAGCAGTTACTCTGGGGGCCTTTCTCACGAGCAGTACTTC. It specifies CASSYSGGLSHEQYF.

The chain uses TRBV21-1 and TRBJ2-7; TRBD2 was called by the table and not checked on the DNA. TRBV21-1 is tagged as a pseudogene. The CDR3 totals 18 residues. In DNA, the CDR3 is TGTGCCAGCAGCAAAGGACTAGCGGGTTTCTCATCTACCTACGAGCAGTACTTC. This translates into CASSKGLAGFSSTYEQYF.

This clone was counted a few times. V gene TRBV11-2 combines with J gene TRBJ2-2, with 8 bases matching TRBD1. The J segment lost 5 bases and the V segment lost 8 bases, leaving 7 bases of the junction unmatched. The CDR3 spans 14 residues. Germline V gene lookup returns CDR1 SGHAT and CDR2 FQNNGV. The CDR3 DNA follows: TGTGCCAGCGCGCGGGGACAGGCGACCGGGGAGCTGTTTTTT. It is translated as CASARGQATGELFF.

The V gene is TRBV7-8, the J gene TRBJ2-2; unclear D gene. Germline V CDR1 and CDR2: SGHVS, FQNEAQ. This CDR3 has 13 amino acids. V gave up 4 bases and J gave up 0 bases, with 3 bases separating them. The CDR3 DNA reads TGTGCCAGCAGCTCCACGAACACCGGGGAGCTGTTTTTT. Its translation is CASSSTNTGELFF. Variable domain in full (rest from reference TRBV7-8 and TRBJ2-2): GAGVSQSPRYKVAKRGQDVALRCDPISGHVSLFWYQQALGQGPEFLTYFQNEAQLDKSGLPSDRFFAERPEGSVSTLKIQRTQQEDSAVYLCASSSTNTGELFFGEGSRLTVL.

In DNA form, the CDR3 reads TGTGCCAGCAGTCTCTCGGGCACAGATACGCAGTATTTT. It translates to CASSLSGTDTQYF. The chain employs TRBV28 and TRBJ2-3; unclear D gene. CDR1 is MDHEN and CDR2 is SYDVKM in the germline V gene. CDR3 length: 13 amino acids. The V end was cut by 5 bases, the J end by 1 base, with 7 bases between. Looking up the rest from reference TRBV28 and TRBJ2-3 gives the full variable domain: DVKVTQSSRYLVKRTGEKVFLECVQDMDHENMFWYRQDPGLGLRLIYFSYDVKMKEKGDIPEGYSVSREKKERFSLILESASTNQTSMYLCASSLSGTDTQYFGPGTRLTVL.

The V call is TRBV7-9, the J call TRBJ1-2; D remains ambiguous. The germline V gene has CDR1 SEHNR and CDR2 FQNEAQ (reference sequence). The ends were cut back, 4 bases at V and 8 bases at J, with 17 bases in the middle. CDR3 length equals 14 residues. The CDR3 region is CASSSAGPGLGYTF. The DNA of the CDR3 is TGTGCCAGCAGCTCGGCGGGCCCCGGGTTGGGCTACACCTTC. The full variable domain, in which reference TRBV7-9 and TRBJ1-2 provide the parts outside the CDR3, is DTGVSQNPRHKITKRGQNVTFRCDPISEHNRLYWYRQTLGQGPEFLTYFQNEAQLEKSRLLSDRFSAERPKGSFSTLEIQRTEQGDSAMYLCASSSAGPGLGYTFGSGTRLTVV.

This clone has a count of ten or more. The V gene is TRBV2, the J gene TRBJ2-7; D uncertain. V was clipped by 2 bases and J by 3 bases, with 11 bases between them. Per the germline V gene, CDR1 is SNHLY and CDR2 is FYNNEI. This CDR3 spans 14 amino acids. The chain's CDR3 is CASSERGRVYEQYF. The CDR3 DNA is TGTGCCAGCAGTGAAAGAGGCCGGGTCTACGAGCAGTACTTC.

The V call is TRBV29-1, the J call TRBJ2-7; D unclear. This CDR3 contains 12 residues. V dropped 1 base and J dropped 6 bases, with 10 bases sitting between them. The germline gives CDR1 SQVTM, CDR2 ANQGSEA. In DNA, the CDR3 is TGCAGCGTTGAAGGCAGCGATCCCGAGCAGTACTTC. This encodes CSVEGSDPEQYF.

The chain has TRBV10-2 and TRBJ1-5, with D possibly TRBD1 on 5 matching bases. Germline values: CDR1 WSHSY, CDR2 SAAADI. The CDR3 spans 14 residues. The V end was cut by 3 bases, the J end by 2 bases, with 8 bases between. The CDR3 region has the DNA TGCGCCAGCAGTGACAGGGCTGGCAATCAGCCCCAGCATTTT. Translated: CASSDRAGNQPQHF.

This clone was counted a single time. This rearrangement joins TRBV30 to TRBJ1-2; D uncertain. Germline assignment: CDR1 GTSNPN and CDR2 SVGIG (reference sequence). The length of the CDR3 is 11 residues. V was shortened by 5 bases and J by 8 bases, with 12 bases between the two germline ends. CDR3: CAWGSGRGYTF. CDR3 bases: TGTGCCTGGGGGTCAGGCCGGGGCTACACCTTC.

This chain's CDR3 is CASRKQGFSYEQYF. The CDR3, as DNA: TGTGCCAGCCGAAAACAGGGGTTCTCCTACGAGCAGTACTTC. The chain employs TRBV27 and TRBJ2-7, with 7 bases matching TRBD1. The CDR3 is 14 amino acids. Unmatched junction bases numbered 7, after V lost 8 bases and J lost 0 bases. Germline CDR1 MNHEY, CDR2 SMNVEV (reference sequence).

The rearrangement joins TRBV3-1 (or the pseudogene TRBV3-2) to TRBJ1-2, with D maybe TRBD1 (5 bases). In germline, CDR1 is LGHDT, CDR2 YNNKEL (reference sequence). The length of the CDR3 is 14 residues. V lost 4 bases to trimming and J lost 5 bases, with 14 bases between them. The CDR3 sequence: CASSRQIGGYGYTF. In DNA form, the CDR3 reads TGTGCCAGCAGCCGTCAGATCGGGGGGTATGGCTACACCTTC.

The rearrangement links TRBV28 to TRBJ2-7; D call uncertain. The germline V gene encodes CDR1 MDHEN and CDR2 SYDVKM. V was trimmed by 6 bases and J by 6 bases, leaving 9 bases between them. This CDR3 is built from 11 residues. As DNA, the CDR3 is TGTGCCAGCAGGCTAGTCGGCGAGCAGTACTTC. Its translation: CASRLVGEQYF. Variable domain in full (rest from reference TRBV28 and TRBJ2-7): DVKVTQSSRYLVKRTGEKVFLECVQDMDHENMFWYRQDPGLGLRLIYFSYDVKMKEKGDIPEGYSVSREKKERFSLILESASTNQTSMYLCASRLVGEQYFGPGTRLTVT.

The chain uses TRBV7-8 and TRBJ2-7, with D possibly TRBD2 on 6 matching bases. V shed 5 bases and J shed 6 bases, with 14 bases lying between them. The germline gives CDR1 SGHVS, CDR2 FQNEAQ. CDR3 length equals 13 residues. The CDR3 is CASSRPGDLEQYF. In DNA form, the CDR3 reads TGTGCCAGCAGCCGACCGGGAGACCTCGAGCAGTACTTC.

This clone was picked up one time. The gene calls are TRBV4-3 and TRBJ2-5; D is uncertain. This CDR3 contains 13 residues. Deletions cut 0 bases from V and 6 bases from J, with 8 bases between. Germline-derived CDR1 and CDR2 are LGHNA and YSLEER. The CDR3 DNA reads as TGCGCCAGCAGCCAAGACCGGCGGCAGACCCAGTACTTC. The encoded protein is CASSQDRRQTQYF.

V usage is TRBV19 and J usage is TRBJ2-7; 7 bases match TRBD2. The CDR3 sequence is 15 residues long. Germline CDR1 reads LNHDA; CDR2 reads SQIVND (reference sequence). Unmatched junction bases numbered 7, after V lost 3 bases and J lost 2 bases. CDR3 coding DNA: TGTGCCAGTAGTATCTATCTCGGGGGGACCTACGAGCAGTACTTC. Protein product: CASSIYLGGTYEQYF.

The chain links TRBV7-8 to TRBJ1-4; D not certain. This CDR3 comprises 15 residues. V dropped 1 base and J dropped 0 bases, with 6 bases sitting between them. From germline, CDR1 is SGHVS and CDR2 FQNEAQ. The CDR3 here is CASSLVVSTNEKLFF. CDR3 in DNA: TGTGCCAGCAGCTTAGTTGTCTCAACTAATGAAAAACTGTTTTTT.

This rearrangement joins TRBV5-5 to TRBJ1-1; D is undetermined. Looked up from germline, CDR1 is SGHKS and CDR2 is YYEKEE (reference sequence). The CDR3 loop spans 18 amino acids. Trimming shortened V by 3 bases and J by 1 base, and 22 bases separated the two germline ends. CDR3 coding DNA: TGTGCCAGCAGCTCGAGCCCTTTGTATGGGCAGAAGAACACTGAAGCTTTCTTT. Its translation: CASSSSPLYGQKNTEAFF. The full variable domain, in which reference TRBV5-5 and TRBJ1-1 provide the parts outside the CDR3, is DAGVTQSPTHLIKTRGQQVTLRCSPISGHKSVSWYQQVLGQGPQFIFQYYEKEERGRGNFPDRFSARQFPNYSSELNVNALLLGDSALYLCASSSSPLYGQKNTEAFFGQGTRLTVV.

This clone was counted between two and nine times. The genes are TRBV30 and TRBJ2-2; TRBD1 matches at 10 bases. The CDR3 runs to 14 residues. CDR1 and CDR2 from the germline V gene are GTSNPN and SVGIG (reference sequence). J gave up 6 bases and V 4 bases, and 5 bases lay outside the gene matches. This CDR3 reads CAWKRDRGSGELFF. CDR3 nucleotides: TGTGCCTGGAAAAGGGACAGGGGTTCCGGGGAGCTGTTTTTT.

The rearrangement joins TRBV7-2 to TRBJ2-2, with D tentatively TRBD2 (6 bases). V was trimmed by 4 bases and J by 2 bases, leaving 20 bases between them. Per the germline V gene, CDR1 is SGHTA and CDR2 is FQGNSA. The CDR3 is 18 amino acids. The CDR3 DNA follows: TGTGCCAGCAGCTCCTCGCGGTTGATAGCGGTCAACACCGGGGAGCTGTTTTTT. It translates to CASSSSRLIAVNTGELFF.

This clone was detected once. V and J are TRBV5-4 and TRBJ2-7, with D tentatively TRBD1 (5 bases). This CDR3 contains 16 residues. V lost 0 bases and J lost 1, with 14 bases in between. Per the germline V gene, CDR1 is SGHNT and CDR2 is YYREEE (reference sequence). The CDR3 protein is CASSLAQRQSSYEQYF. CDR3 nucleotide sequence: TGTGCCAGCAGCTTGGCCCAGAGACAGAGTTCCTACGAGCAGTACTTC.

This clone was detected only a few times. This chain links TRBV9 with TRBJ2-6; 7 bases map to TRBD1. Germline V CDR1 and CDR2: SGDLS, YYNGEE. Trimming removed 3 bases from V and 1 base from J; junction bases left unmatched: 10. The CDR3 contains 18 residues. CDR3 DNA sequence: TGTGCCAGCAGCGGTCCCCGGGACAGTTCTTCTGGGGCCAACGTCCTGACTTTC. Translated: CASSGPRDSSSGANVLTF.